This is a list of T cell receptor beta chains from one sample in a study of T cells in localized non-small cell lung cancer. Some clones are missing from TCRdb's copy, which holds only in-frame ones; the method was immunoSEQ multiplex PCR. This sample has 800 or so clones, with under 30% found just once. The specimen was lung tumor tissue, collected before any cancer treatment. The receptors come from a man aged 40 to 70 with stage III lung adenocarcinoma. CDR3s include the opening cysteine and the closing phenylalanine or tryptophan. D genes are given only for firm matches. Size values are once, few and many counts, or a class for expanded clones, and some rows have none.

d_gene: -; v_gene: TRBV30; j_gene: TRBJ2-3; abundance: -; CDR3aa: CAWSVVEGTQYF; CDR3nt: TGTGCCTGGAGTGTCGTTGAAGGGACGCAGTATTTT
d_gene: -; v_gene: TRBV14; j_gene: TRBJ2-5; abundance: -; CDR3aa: CASSQGLGETQYF; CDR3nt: TGTGCCAGCAGCCAAGGACTAGGGGAGACCCAGTACTTC
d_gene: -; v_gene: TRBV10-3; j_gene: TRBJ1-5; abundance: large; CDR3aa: CAISEDPGQPQHF; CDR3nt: TGTGCCATCAGTGAGGACCCAGGGCAGCCCCAGCATTTT
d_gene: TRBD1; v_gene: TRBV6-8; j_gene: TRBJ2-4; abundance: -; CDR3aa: CASTSGTGGRIQYF; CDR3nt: TGTGCCAGCACCTCTGGGACAGGGGGGCGCATTCAGTACTTC
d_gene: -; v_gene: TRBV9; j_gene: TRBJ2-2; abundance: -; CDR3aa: CASGSVGNTGELFF; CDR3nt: TGTGCCAGCGGTAGTGTTGGGAACACCGGGGAGCTGTTTTTT
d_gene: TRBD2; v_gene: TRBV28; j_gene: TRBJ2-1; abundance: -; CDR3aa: CASSLLSGGHNYNEQFF; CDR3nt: TGTGCCAGCAGCCTACTAAGCGGGGGGCACAACTACAATGAGCAGTTCTTC
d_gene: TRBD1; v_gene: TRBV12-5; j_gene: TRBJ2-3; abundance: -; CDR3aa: CASGLRPGTGPTDTQYF; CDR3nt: TGTGCTAGTGGTTTGCGTCCCGGGACAGGGCCCACAGATACGCAGTATTTT
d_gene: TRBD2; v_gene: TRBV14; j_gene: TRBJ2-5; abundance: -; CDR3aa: CASSSGLAGMGETQYF; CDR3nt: TGTGCCAGCAGCTCAGGACTAGCGGGGATGGGGGAGACCCAGTACTTC
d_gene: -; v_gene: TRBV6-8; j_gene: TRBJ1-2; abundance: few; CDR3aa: CASSYSNKGDYGYTF; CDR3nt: TGTGCCAGCAGTTACTCGAATAAGGGGGACTATGGCTACACCTTC
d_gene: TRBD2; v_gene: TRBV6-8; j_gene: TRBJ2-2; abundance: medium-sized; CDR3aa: CASRIAGGTGELFF; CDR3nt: TGTGCCAGCAGAATAGCGGGGGGAACCGGGGAGCTGTTTTTT
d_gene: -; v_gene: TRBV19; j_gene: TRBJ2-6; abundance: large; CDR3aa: CASSITGPQSGANVLTF; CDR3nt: TGTGCCAGTAGTATAACGGGTCCCCAATCTGGGGCCAACGTCCTGACTTTC
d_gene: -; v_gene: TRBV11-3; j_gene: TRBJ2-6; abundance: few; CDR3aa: CASSSRQGLGANVLTF; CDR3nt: TGTGCCAGCAGCTCGCGCCAGGGGCTCGGGGCCAACGTCCTGACTTTC
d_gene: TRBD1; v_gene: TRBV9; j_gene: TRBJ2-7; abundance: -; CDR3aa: CASSDDRDSYEQYF; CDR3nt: TGTGCCAGCAGTGATGACAGGGACTCCTACGAGCAGTACTTC
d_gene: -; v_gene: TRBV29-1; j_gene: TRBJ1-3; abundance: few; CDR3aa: CSARGEGNTIYF; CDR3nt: TGCAGCGCTAGGGGGGAAGGAAACACCATATATTTT
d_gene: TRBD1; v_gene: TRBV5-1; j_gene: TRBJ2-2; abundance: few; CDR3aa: CASRQGAQGNTGELFF; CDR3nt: TGCGCCAGCAGACAGGGGGCCCAAGGAAACACCGGGGAGCTGTTTTTT
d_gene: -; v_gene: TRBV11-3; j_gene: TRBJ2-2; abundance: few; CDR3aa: CASSGGYMGSNTGELFF; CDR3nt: TGTGCCAGCAGCGGGGGTTATATGGGCTCGAACACCGGGGAGCTGTTTTTT
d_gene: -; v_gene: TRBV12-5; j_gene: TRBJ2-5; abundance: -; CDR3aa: CASGLGRINEIQETQYF; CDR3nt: TGTGCTAGTGGTTTGGGACGGATTAATGAGATCCAAGAGACCCAGTACTTC
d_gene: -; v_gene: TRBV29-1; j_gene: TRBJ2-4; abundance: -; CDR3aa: CSVEAYRAPSHIQYF; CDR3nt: TGCAGCGTTGAAGCGTACAGGGCTCCCTCACACATTCAGTACTTC
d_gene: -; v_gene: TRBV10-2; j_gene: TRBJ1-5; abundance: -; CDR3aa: CATARAFNQPQHF; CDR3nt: TGCGCCACCGCTAGGGCTTTCAATCAGCCCCAGCATTTT
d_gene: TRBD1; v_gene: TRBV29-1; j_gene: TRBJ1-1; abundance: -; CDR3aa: CSVAGTGVEAFF; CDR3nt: TGCAGCGTTGCCGGGACAGGGGTTGAAGCTTTCTTT
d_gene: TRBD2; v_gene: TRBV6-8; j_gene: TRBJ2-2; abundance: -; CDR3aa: CASSQLAGGHTGELFF; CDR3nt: TGTGCCAGCAGCCAACTAGCGGGGGGACACACCGGGGAGCTGTTTTTT
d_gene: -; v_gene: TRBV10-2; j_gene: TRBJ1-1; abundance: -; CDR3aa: CASSELRNTEAFF; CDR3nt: TGCGCCAGCAGTGAGTTGAGGAACACTGAAGCTTTCTTT
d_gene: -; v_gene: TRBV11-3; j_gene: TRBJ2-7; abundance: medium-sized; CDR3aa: CASSSPSLGYEQYF; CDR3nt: TGTGCCAGCAGCTCTCCCTCCTTGGGCTACGAGCAGTACTTC
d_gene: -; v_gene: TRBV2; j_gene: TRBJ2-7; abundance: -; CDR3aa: CASMGPLEGYEQYF; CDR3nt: TGTGCCAGCATGGGTCCCCTGGAGGGCTACGAGCAGTACTTC
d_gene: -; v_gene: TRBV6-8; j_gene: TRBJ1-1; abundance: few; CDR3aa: CASSYRSFAEAFF; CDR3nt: TGTGCCAGCAGTTACAGGTCTTTTGCTGAAGCTTTCTTT
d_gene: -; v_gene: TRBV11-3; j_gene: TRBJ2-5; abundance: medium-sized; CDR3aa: CASSLLGRGRDKQYF; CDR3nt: TGTGCCAGCAGCTTATTAGGCCGCGGACGCGATAAGCAGTACTTC
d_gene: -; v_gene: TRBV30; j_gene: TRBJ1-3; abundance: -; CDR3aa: CAWRSDGNTIYF; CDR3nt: TGTGCCTGGAGATCGGACGGAAACACCATATATTTT
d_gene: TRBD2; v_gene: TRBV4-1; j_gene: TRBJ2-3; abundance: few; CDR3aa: CASSQWTSGGAVTDTQYF; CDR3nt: TGCGCCAGCAGCCAATGGACTAGCGGGGGGGCCGTCACAGATACGCAGTATTTT
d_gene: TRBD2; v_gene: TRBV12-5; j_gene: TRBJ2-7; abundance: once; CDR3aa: CASGSRGLAGDSYEQYF; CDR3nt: TGTGCTAGTGGTTCCCGCGGACTAGCGGGGGACTCCTACGAGCAGTACTTC
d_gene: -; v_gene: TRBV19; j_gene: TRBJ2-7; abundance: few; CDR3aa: CASSISQAYEQYF; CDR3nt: TGTGCCAGTAGTATCAGCCAGGCCTACGAGCAGTACTTC
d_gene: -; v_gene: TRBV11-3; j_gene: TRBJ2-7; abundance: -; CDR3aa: CASSSRLEVSDEQYF; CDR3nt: TGTGCCAGCAGCTCCAGACTAGAAGTATCCGACGAGCAGTACTTC
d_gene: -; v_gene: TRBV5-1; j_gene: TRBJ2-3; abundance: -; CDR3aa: CASSLGRNGVGADTQYF; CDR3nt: TGCGCCAGCAGCTTAGGACGAAATGGGGTAGGTGCAGATACGCAGTATTTT
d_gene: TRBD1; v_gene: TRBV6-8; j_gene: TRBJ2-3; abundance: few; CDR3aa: CASSDSTGATDTQYF; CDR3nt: TGTGCCAGCAGTGACTCGACAGGGGCCACAGATACGCAGTATTTT
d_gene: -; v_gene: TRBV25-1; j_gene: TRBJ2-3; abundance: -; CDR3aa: CASSDHPPQDTQYF; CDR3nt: TGTGCCAGCAGTGATCACCCGCCCCAAGATACGCAGTATTTT
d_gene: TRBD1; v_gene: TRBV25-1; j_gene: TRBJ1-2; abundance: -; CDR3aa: CASSGGQFYGYTF; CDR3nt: TGTGCCAGCAGTGGGGGACAGTTCTATGGCTACACCTTC
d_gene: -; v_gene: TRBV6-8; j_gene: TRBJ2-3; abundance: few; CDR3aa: CASSYARSTDTQYF; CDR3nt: TGTGCCAGCAGTTATGCCCGGTCCACAGATACGCAGTATTTT
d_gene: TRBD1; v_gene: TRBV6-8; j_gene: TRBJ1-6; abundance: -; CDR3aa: CASSPRGSSYNSPLHF; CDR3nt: TGTGCCAGCAGCCCCAGGGGGAGCTCCTATAATTCACCCCTCCACTTT
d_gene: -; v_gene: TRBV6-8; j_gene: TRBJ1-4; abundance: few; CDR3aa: CASSYSGGGGLFF; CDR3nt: TGTGCCAGCAGTTACTCAGGAGGGGGAGGACTGTTTTTT
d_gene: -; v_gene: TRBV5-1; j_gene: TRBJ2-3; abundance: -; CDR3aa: CASSLVFGGGTDTQYF; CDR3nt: TGCGCCAGCAGCTTAGTTTTCGGCGGGGGCACAGATACGCAGTATTTT
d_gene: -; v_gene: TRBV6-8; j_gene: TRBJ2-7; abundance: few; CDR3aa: CASSYETVKPSYEQYF; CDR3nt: TGTGCCAGCAGCTACGAGACCGTTAAACCCTCCTACGAGCAGTACTTC
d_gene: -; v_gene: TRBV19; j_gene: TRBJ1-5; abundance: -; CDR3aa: CASSITAGNGQPQHF; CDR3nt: TGTGCCAGTAGTATTACAGCGGGCAACGGTCAGCCCCAGCATTTT
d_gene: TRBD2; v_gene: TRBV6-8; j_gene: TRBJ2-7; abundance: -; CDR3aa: CASSYGASGGPSSYEQYF; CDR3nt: TGTGCCAGCAGTTACGGGGCTAGCGGGGGCCCGAGCTCCTACGAGCAGTACTTC
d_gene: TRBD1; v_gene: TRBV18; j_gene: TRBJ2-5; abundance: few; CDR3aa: CASSPGTGEEETQYF; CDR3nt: TGTGCCAGCTCACCTGGGACAGGGGAGGAGGAGACCCAGTACTTC
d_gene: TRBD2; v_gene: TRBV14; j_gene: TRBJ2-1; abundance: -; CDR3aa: CASSQRGGGNEQFF; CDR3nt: TGTGCCAGCAGCCAACGGGGGGGAGGGAATGAGCAGTTCTTC
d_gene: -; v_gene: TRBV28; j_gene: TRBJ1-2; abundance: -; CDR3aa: CASSRGGAKYYGYTF; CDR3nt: TGTGCCAGCAGCCGCGGTGGGGCGAAGTACTACGGCTACACCTTC
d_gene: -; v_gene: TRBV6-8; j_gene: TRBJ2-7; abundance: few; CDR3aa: CASFRMGGYEQYF; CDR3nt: TGTGCCAGCTTCCGGATGGGGGGCTACGAGCAGTACTTC
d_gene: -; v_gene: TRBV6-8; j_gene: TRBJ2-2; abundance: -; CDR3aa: CAIRGRANTGELFF; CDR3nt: TGTGCCATCCGGGGAAGGGCGAACACCGGGGAGCTGTTTTTT
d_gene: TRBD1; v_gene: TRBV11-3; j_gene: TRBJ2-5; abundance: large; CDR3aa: CASSSGQEDQETQYF; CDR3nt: TGTGCCAGCAGCTCGGGACAGGAGGACCAAGAGACCCAGTACTTC
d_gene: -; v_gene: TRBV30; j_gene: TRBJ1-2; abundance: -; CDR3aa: CAWMQVHLFGTF; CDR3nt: TGTGCCTGGATGCAGGTCCATCTATTTGGCACCTTC
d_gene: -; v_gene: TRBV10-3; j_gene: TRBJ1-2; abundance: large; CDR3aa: CAISEPGLRYTF; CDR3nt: TGTGCCATCAGTGAGCCCGGTCTGCGCTACACCTTC
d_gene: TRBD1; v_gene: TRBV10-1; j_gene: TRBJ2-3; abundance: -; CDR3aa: CATSKGGSDTQYF; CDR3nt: TGCGCCACCTCAAAAGGGGGCTCAGATACGCAGTATTTT
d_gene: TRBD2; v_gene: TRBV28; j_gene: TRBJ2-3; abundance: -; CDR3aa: CASWQAGGSSTDTQYF; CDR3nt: TGTGCCAGCTGGCAAGCGGGGGGTTCTAGCACAGATACGCAGTATTTT
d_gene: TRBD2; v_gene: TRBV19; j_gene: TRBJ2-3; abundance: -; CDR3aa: CASSPELAGGPDTQYF; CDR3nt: TGTGCCAGTAGTCCCGAACTAGCGGGGGGGCCAGATACGCAGTATTTT